Sequencing of this T cell receptor beta chain was carried out in a study of regulatory T cells in long-lasting Graves disease. For TCR beta, libraries came from iRepertoire HTBI primers and Arm-PCR of CDR3 regions. Each CDR3 protein gets one entry after TCRdb re-called the multiplex PCR reads with MiXCR. The data show 530,000 or so distinct CDR3 sequences, about 15% seen once. Stated time point: newly diagnosed GD, antithyroid drugs for less than 3 months. There was RNA extracted from PBMCs, and the TCR library was made from it. This CDR3 comprises 16 residues. Trimming took off 0 bases at V and 0 bases at J, with 12 bases between the two ends. Germline V gene lookup returns CDR1 MGHRA and CDR2 YSYEKL. These data were also reused for a study on T cells in Graves' hyperthyroidism and ophthalmopathy.

This TCR derives from a young man with Graves disease. This chain connects TRBV4-1 to TRBJ2-7; no definite D call. The starting material was peripheral blood mononuclear cells (PBMCs), obtained at new diagnosis, from a patient treated with antithyroid drugs. CDR3 in amino acids: CASSQETRSGSYEQYF. The CDR3 nucleotides are TGCGCCAGCAGCCAAGAGACCAGGTCGGGCTCCTACGAGCAGTACTTC.